This TCR beta chain was recovered during a study of shared clonotypes between healthy human individuals. The V end lost 3 bases, the J end lost 5 bases, and 10 bases lay between the germline ends. This CDR3 region has 13 residues. Looked up from germline, CDR1 is SGHTA and CDR2 is FQGNSA. This was a deep-level run. Method: immunoSEQ multiplex PCR; TCRdb's copy keeps in-frame clones and lacks some. The sample lists 900,000 to 1,200,000 clones, about 84% occurring once. Worth noting for this clone: The sample has other DNA sequences that encode this CDR3 too.

The clonotype was recovered from a man younger than 30 in good health. Some clones in this sample may be carry-over from other donors' samples. Sequenced input: memory CD4+ T cells from PBMCs. As for subset: CD45RA-negative fraction. The chain joins TRBV7-2 to TRBJ1-2, with D perhaps matching TRBD1 (5 bases). The CDR3 coding sequence is TGTGCCAGCAGCTTGGCCGGGACGTATGGCTACACCTTC. Its protein is CASSLAGTYGYTF. The full variable domain, with the rest looked up from reference TRBV7-2 and TRBJ1-2, is GAGVSQSPSNKVTEKGKDVELRCDPISGHTALYWYRQSLGQGLEFLIYFQGNSAPDKSGLPSDRFSAERTGGSVSTLTIQRTQQEDSAVYLCASSLAGTYGYTFGSGTRLTVV.